Below, 6 T cell receptor beta chains from the same sample are listed, as sequenced in a study of CD8 T cells in Susac syndrome. Random hexamers served to reverse transcribe roughly 0.5 to 1 ug RNA. Each CDR3 protein is one row after TCRdb ran MiXCR on the immunoSEQ multiplex PCR reads. The sample records 80,000 or so distinct CDR3 sequences, roughly 91% being singletons. The source material was CD4+ T cells from PBMCs. Source of these receptors: a human donor with Susac syndrome.

This clonotype was observed once. The chain uses TRBV5-1 and TRBJ2-6; D is unresolved. This CDR3 comprises 16 residues. The germline CDR1 and CDR2 sequences are SGHRS and YFSETQ. The germline V and J ends were trimmed by 0 bases and 0 bases, with 7 bases remaining between them. In DNA form, the CDR3 reads TGCGCCAGCAGCTTGGCCGCGGCCTCTGGGGCCAACGTCCTGACTTTC. Protein sequence: CASSLAAASGANVLTF.

The rearrangement uses TRBV7-2 and TRBJ2-7, with 9 bases identical to TRBD2. V trimming: 5 bases; J trimming: 5 bases; junction bases outside the gene matches: 10. This CDR3 region has 15 residues. Germline CDR1 and CDR2: SGHTA and FQGNSA. This CDR3 reads CASSALAGGTNEQYF. As DNA, the CDR3 is TGTGCCAGCAGCGCGCTGGCGGGAGGGACCAACGAGCAGTACTTC.

CDR3 in amino acids: CASSQGAFFTF. In DNA, the CDR3 is TGTGCCAGCAGCCAAGGGGCGTTCTTCACCTTC. The rearrangement uses TRBV6-5 and TRBJ1-2; tentatively, D is TRBD1 (5 bases). The CDR3 has 11 residues. Germline CDR1 reads MNHEY; CDR2 reads SVGAGI. Trimming took 6 bases from V and 13 from J, leaving 15 bases between them.

The chain joins TRBV29-1 to TRBJ2-1, with TRBD2 identical over 10 bases. The V and J ends lost 7 bases and 10 bases, in that order; junction bases with no gene match: 16. The CDR3 length is 15 residues. CDR1 is SQVTM and CDR2 is ANQGSEA in the germline V gene. The CDR3 here is CSANYLSGGLGEQFF. CDR3 in DNA: TGCAGCGCTAACTACCTTAGCGGGGGGTTAGGAGAGCAGTTCTTC.

The chain has TRBV18 and TRBJ2-1; TRBD2 matches 11 bases. Germline values: CDR1 KGHSH, CDR2 LQKENI. CDR3 length equals 18 residues. Trimming cost V 4 bases and J 5 bases; bases outside gene matches: 13. Here the CDR3 DNA reads TGTGCCAGCTCACGGAGTTTAAGAGGACTAGCGGGTAACAATGAGCAGTTCTTC. Translated, it gives CASSRSLRGLAGNNEQFF.

A single count supports this clonotype. The rearrangement joins TRBV5-5 to TRBJ2-6; weak D call: TRBD2 (5 bases). This CDR3 region has 17 residues. The V gene's germline CDR1 is SGHKS and CDR2 YYEKEE (reference sequence). V shed 1 base and J shed 2 bases, with 13 bases lying between them. DNA for the CDR3: TGTGCCAGCAGCTTGCAACAGTTGAGGGCTGGGGCCAACGTCCTGACTTTC. Protein sequence: CASSLQQLRAGANVLTF.